This T cell receptor beta chain is from a study of breast tumors, draining lymph nodes, adjacent tissues. This clonotype was recorded many times. Axillary draining lymph nodes of breast cancer patients supplied the node samples. Trimming pared 7 bases from V and 4 bases from J, leaving 13 bases between. CDR3 length: 14 amino acids. Germline V gene lookup returns CDR1 LNHDA and CDR2 SQIVND (reference sequence). TCRdb re-called the multiplex PCR reads through MiXCR, storing one row per CDR3 protein. The data contain some 120,000 distinct CDR3 sequences, about 20% of them singletons. The TCR originated in a female donor with breast cancer. Some clones in this sample may be carry-over from other donors' samples. The sequenced sample was axillary lymph node tissue. The V call is TRBV19, the J call TRBJ1-4; D gene ambiguous. The CDR3 sequence: CASMERLGNEKLFF. The CDR3 DNA reads TGTGCCAGTATGGAAAGGCTGGGTAATGAAAAACTGTTTTTT.